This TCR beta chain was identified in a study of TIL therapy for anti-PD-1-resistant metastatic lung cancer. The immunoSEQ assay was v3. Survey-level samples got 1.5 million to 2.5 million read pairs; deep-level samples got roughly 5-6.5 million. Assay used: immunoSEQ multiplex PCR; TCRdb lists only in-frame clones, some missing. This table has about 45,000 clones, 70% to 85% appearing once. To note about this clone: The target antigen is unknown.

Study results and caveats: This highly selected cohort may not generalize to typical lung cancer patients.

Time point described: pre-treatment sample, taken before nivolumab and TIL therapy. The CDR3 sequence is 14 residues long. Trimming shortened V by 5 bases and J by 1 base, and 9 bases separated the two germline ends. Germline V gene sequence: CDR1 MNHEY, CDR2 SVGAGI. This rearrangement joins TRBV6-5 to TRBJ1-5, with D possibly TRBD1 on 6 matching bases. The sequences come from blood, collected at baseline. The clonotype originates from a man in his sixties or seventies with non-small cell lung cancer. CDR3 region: CASSMGASNQPQHF. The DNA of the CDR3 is TGTGCCAGCAGTATGGGGGCAAGCAATCAGCCCCAGCATTTT.